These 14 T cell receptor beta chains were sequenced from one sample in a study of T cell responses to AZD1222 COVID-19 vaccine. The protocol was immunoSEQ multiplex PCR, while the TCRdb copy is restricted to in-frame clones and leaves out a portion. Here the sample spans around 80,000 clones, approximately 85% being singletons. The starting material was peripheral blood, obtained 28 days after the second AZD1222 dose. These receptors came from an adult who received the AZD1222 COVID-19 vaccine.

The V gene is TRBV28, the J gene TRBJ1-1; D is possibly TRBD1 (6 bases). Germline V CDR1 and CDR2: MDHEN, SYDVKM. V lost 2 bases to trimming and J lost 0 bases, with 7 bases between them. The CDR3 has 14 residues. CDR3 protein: CASSLAGVNTEAFF. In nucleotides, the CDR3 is TGTGCCAGCAGTTTAGCAGGGGTGAACACTGAAGCTTTCTTT.

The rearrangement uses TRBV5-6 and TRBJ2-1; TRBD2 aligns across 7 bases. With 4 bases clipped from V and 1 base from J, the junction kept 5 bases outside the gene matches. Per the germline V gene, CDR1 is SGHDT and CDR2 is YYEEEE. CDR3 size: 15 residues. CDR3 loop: CASSPIAGSYNEQFF. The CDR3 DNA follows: TGTGCCAGCAGCCCTATAGCGGGTTCCTACAATGAGCAGTTCTTC.

The CDR3 region has the DNA TGTGCCAGCAGTGAAAAAGGTTGGGGAGGCGGGGCCAACGTCCTGACTTTC. It yields the protein CASSEKGWGGGANVLTF. The genes are TRBV6-1 and TRBJ2-6, with D possibly TRBD2 on 6 matching bases. V shed 2 bases and J shed 4 bases, with 15 bases lying between them. Looked up from germline, CDR1 is MNHNS and CDR2 is SASEGT. The CDR3 runs 17 residues.

The CDR3 reads CASSRISGTSGFYEQYF. The CDR3 nucleotides read TGCGCCAGCAGCCGCATCTCCGGGACTAGCGGCTTCTACGAGCAGTACTTC. This chain joins TRBV4-1 and TRBJ2-7, with 11 positions matching TRBD2. With V trimmed by 4 bases and J by 3 bases, 11 bases remained unmatched. Germline CDR1 and CDR2: MGHRA and YSYEKL. This CDR3 comprises 17 residues.

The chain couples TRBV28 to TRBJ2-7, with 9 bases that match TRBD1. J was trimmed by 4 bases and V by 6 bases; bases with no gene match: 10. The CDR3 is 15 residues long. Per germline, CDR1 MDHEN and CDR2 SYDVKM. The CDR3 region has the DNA TGTGCCAGCAGAACTTTCGGGACAGGGTTATACGAGCAGTACTTC. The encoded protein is CASRTFGTGLYEQYF.

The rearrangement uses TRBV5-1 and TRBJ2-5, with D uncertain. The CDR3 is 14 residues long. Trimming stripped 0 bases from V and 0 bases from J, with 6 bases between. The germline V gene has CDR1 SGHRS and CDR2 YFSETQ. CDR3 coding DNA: TGCGCCAGCAGCTTGGGCAGGAACCAAGAGACCCAGTACTTC. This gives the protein CASSLGRNQETQYF.

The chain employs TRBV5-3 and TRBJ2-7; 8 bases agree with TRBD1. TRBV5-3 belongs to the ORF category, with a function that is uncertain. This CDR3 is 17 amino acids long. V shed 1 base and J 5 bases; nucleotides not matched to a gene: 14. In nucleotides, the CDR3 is TGTGCCAGAAGCTTGAGACAGGGGAGATCGCGCGGCGACGAGCAGTACTTC. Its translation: CARSLRQGRSRGDEQYF.

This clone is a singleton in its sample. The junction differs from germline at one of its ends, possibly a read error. In DNA, the CDR3 is TGCGCCAGCTGTGAGTTGGCGGGGGGGCCCCGGGGGACCCAGTACTTC. Encoded protein: CASCELAGGPRGTQYF. The genes are TRBV10-2 and TRBJ2-5; 9 bases are shared with TRBD2. CDR1 is WSHSY, CDR2 SAAADI, per germline. The CDR3 totals 16 residues.

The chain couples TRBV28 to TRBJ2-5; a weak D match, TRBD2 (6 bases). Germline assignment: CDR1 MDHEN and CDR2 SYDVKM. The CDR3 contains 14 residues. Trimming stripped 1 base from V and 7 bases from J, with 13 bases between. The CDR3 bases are TGTGCCAGCAGTTTATACTTGGGAGGAGGGACCCAGTACTTC. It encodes CASSLYLGGGTQYF.

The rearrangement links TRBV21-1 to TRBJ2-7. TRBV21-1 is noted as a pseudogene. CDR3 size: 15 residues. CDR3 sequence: CASSKGRLFHYEQYF. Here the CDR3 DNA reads TGTGCCAGCAGCAAAGGACGGCTTTTTCACTACGAGCAGTACTTC.

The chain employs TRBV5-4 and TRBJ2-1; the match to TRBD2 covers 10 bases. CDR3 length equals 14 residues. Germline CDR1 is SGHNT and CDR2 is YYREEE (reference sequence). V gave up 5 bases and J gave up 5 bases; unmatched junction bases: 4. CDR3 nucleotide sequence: TGTGCCAGCAGGTCCGGACTAGCGGACAATGAGCAGTTCTTC. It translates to CASRSGLADNEQFF.

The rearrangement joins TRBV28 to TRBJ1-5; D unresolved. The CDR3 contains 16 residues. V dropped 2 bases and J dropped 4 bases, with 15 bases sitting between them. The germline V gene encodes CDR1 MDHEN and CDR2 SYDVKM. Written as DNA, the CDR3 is TGTGCCAGCAGTTTAGGTCTACTAACCCCGAATCAGCCCCAGCATTTT. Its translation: CASSLGLLTPNQPQHF.

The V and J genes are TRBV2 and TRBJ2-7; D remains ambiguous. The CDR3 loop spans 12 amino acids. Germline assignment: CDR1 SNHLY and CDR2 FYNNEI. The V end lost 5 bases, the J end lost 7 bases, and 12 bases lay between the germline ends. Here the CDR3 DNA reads TGTGCCAGCAGTCGCGCAGGTTGGGAGCAGTACTTC. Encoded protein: CASSRAGWEQYF.

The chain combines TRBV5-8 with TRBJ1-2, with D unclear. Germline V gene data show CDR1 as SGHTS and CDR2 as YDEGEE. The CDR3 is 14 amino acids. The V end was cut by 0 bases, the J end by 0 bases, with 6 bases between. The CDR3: CASSLDRANYGYTF. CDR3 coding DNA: TGTGCCAGCAGCTTGGACAGAGCTAACTATGGCTACACCTTC. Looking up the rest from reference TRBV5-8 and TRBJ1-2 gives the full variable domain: EAGVTQSPTHLIKTRGQQATLRCSPISGHTSVYWYQQALGLGLQFLLWYDEGEERNRGNFPPRFSGRQFPNYSSELNVNALELEDSALYLCASSLDRANYGYTFGSGTRLTVV.